The rows below give T cell receptor beta chains drawn from one sample of a study of cytomegalovirus exposure and HLA in healthy donors. The method was immunoSEQ multiplex PCR; TCRdb's version includes in-frame clones alone and lacks a portion of them. Of around 130,000 clones in the sample, more than 70% were seen once. Input material: PBMCs. The receptors derive from a woman aged 25 to 39 in good health and CMV-seropositive. Each CDR3 is given with its conserved first and last residue. The D gene is left open where the match is weak. Size values are once, few and many counts, or a class for expanded clones, and some rows have none.

.	TRBJ2-7	TRBD2	TRBV30	CAWSVRGVAGGYYEQYF	TGTGCCTGGAGTGTTAGGGGGGTAGCGGGGGGTTACTACGAGCAGTACTTC
.	TRBJ2-7	.	TRBV7-2	CASSLGLSLGYEQYF	TGTGCCAGCAGCTTAGGACTGTCCCTGGGCTACGAGCAGTACTTC
.	TRBJ2-4	.	TRBV2	CASSAQAGGGIQYF	TGTGCCAGCAGTGCCCAGGCCGGGGGAGGCATTCAGTACTTC
.	TRBJ2-7	.	TRBV7-2	CASSSHAREQYF	TGTGCCAGCAGCTCTCACGCCAGGGAGCAGTACTTC
.	TRBJ2-1	.	TRBV15	CATSRGMDFRGEQFF	TGTGCCACCAGCAGAGGGATGGACTTCCGGGGTGAGCAGTTCTTC
.	TRBJ1-6	.	TRBV6-6	CAGGDAGNSPLHF	TGTGCCGGAGGGGATGCGGGGAATTCACCCCTCCACTTT
.	TRBJ2-7	TRBD1	TRBV28	CASSFLGTGTYEQYF	TGTGCCAGCAGTTTCTTGGGGACAGGGACCTACGAGCAGTACTTC
.	TRBJ1-6	TRBD1	TRBV7-9	CASSRGGGNSPLHF	TGTGCCAGCAGCCGAGGGGGCGGAAATTCACCCCTCCACTTT
.	TRBJ1-5	.	TRBV28	CASSPGQRSNQPQHF	TGTGCCAGCAGTCCCGGACAGAGGAGCAATCAGCCCCAGCATTTT
.	TRBJ2-1	.	TRBV7-2	CASSLGGGSYNEQFF	TGTGCCAGCAGCTTAGGTGGCGGGTCCTACAATGAGCAGTTCTTC
once	TRBJ2-2	.	TRBV30	CAWSVQWGPAEELFF	TGTGCCTGGAGTGTACAGTGGGGGCCGGCCGAGGAGCTGTTTTTT
.	TRBJ2-4	.	TRBV6-1	CASSPIAKNIQYF	TGTGCCAGCAGCCCTATAGCCAAAAACATTCAGTACTTC
.	TRBJ1-1	TRBD1	TRBV2	CASMTGFTEAFF	TGTGCCAGCATGACAGGGTTCACTGAAGCTTTCTTT
.	TRBJ2-7	TRBD1	TRBV5-1	CASRATGDEQYF	TGCGCCAGCAGGGCGACAGGGGACGAGCAGTACTTC
.	TRBJ2-7	TRBD1	TRBV7-3	CASSVTGSSYEQYF	TGTGCCAGCAGCGTGACAGGGAGCTCCTACGAGCAGTACTTC
.	TRBJ2-5	.	TRBV18	CASSPHPRRETQYF	TGTGCCAGCTCACCTCACCCTAGGCGGGAGACCCAGTACTTC
once	TRBJ2-3	TRBD2	TRBV9	CASSGLAGAPLTDTQYF	TGTGCCAGCAGCGGACTAGCGGGAGCCCCCCTCACAGATACGCAGTATTTT
.	TRBJ2-1	TRBD1	TRBV19	CASSLAGGNEQFF	TGTGCCAGTAGTTTGGCAGGGGGCAATGAGCAGTTCTTC
few	TRBJ2-1	TRBD2	TRBV5-1	CASSLPLAGLTYNEQFF	TGCGCCAGCAGCTTGCCACTAGCGGGCCTGACCTACAATGAGCAGTTCTTC
.	TRBJ2-5	.	TRBV30	CAWTRSVVETQYF	TGTGCCTGGACACGCTCAGTCGTAGAGACCCAGTACTTC
.	TRBJ2-3	.	TRBV19	CASSPLLTDTQYF	TGTGCCAGTAGTCCCTTATTGACAGATACGCAGTATTTT
.	TRBJ1-2	.	TRBV2	CACRVIRDDYGYTF	TGTGCCTGTCGGGTAATCCGGGATGACTATGGCTACACCTTC
.	TRBJ1-2	.	TRBV10-2	CASSESSQGGYYGYTF	TGCGCCAGCAGTGAGTCGTCGCAGGGAGGGTACTATGGCTACACCTTC
.	TRBJ1-2	.	TRBV30	CAWSRGNYGYTF	TGTGCCTGGAGTAGGGGGAACTATGGCTACACCTTC
.	TRBJ2-3	.	TRBV7-9	CASSLEAGEDTQYF	TGTGCCAGCAGCTTAGAGGCAGGGGAAGATACGCAGTATTTT
.	TRBJ2-3	.	TRBV28	CAIIVFRSTDTQYF	TGTGCCATCATCGTATTCCGTAGTACAGATACGCAGTATTTT
.	TRBJ2-7	TRBD1	TRBV6-6	CASSYSTGDEQYF	TGTGCCAGCAGTTACTCGACAGGGGACGAGCAGTACTTC
.	TRBJ1-1	TRBD1	TRBV7-9	CASTTTGTAEAFF	TGTGCCAGCACTACCACCGGGACAGCCGAAGCTTTCTTT
.	TRBJ2-7	TRBD2	TRBV4-1	CASSQDRQAGGLSYEQYF	TGCGCCAGCAGCCAAGATCGACAGGCGGGAGGCCTCTCCTACGAGCAGTACTTC
.	TRBJ1-2	TRBD1	TRBV28	CASSLLVTGGHGYTF	TGTGCCAGCAGTTTATTAGTAACAGGGGGACATGGCTACACCTTC
.	TRBJ2-1	.	TRBV13	CASSFSSYNEQFF	TGTGCCAGCAGCTTTAGCTCCTACAATGAGCAGTTCTTC
.	TRBJ2-1	TRBD2	TRBV27	CASSSPGLLGNEQFF	TGTGCCAGCAGCTCCCCGGGACTATTGGGCAATGAGCAGTTCTTC
.	TRBJ2-5	.	TRBV7-8	CASSWTEETQYF	TGTGCCAGCAGCTGGACAGAGGAGACCCAGTACTTC
.	TRBJ1-6	TRBD1	TRBV27	CASSPTPGQGAGKGSPLHF	TGTGCCAGCAGTCCTACGCCGGGACAGGGGGCCGGTAAGGGTTCACCCCTCCACTTT
.	TRBJ2-3	TRBD2	TRBV25-1	CASSVGTSGYTDTQYF	TGTGCCAGCAGTGTGGGGACTAGCGGTTACACAGATACGCAGTATTTT
.	TRBJ2-3	TRBD2	TRBV7-9	CASSPAGLAGTDTQYF	TGTGCCAGCAGCCCTGCTGGACTAGCGGGAACAGATACGCAGTATTTT
once	TRBJ2-2	TRBD2	TRBV28	CASSPPGLAGGITGELFF	TGTGCCAGCAGCCCTCCTGGACTAGCGGGGGGCATCACCGGGGAGCTGTTTTTT
once	TRBJ1-1	TRBD1	TRBV28	CASSLGDRDPEAFF	TGTGCCAGCAGTTTAGGGGACAGGGACCCTGAAGCTTTCTTT
.	TRBJ1-1	TRBD1	TRBV6-1	CASSGDSMNTEAFF	TGTGCCAGCAGTGGGGACAGCATGAACACTGAAGCTTTCTTT
once	TRBJ2-7	TRBD2	TRBV4-2	CASSPRLAANYEQYF	TGTGCCAGCAGCCCCCGACTAGCGGCTAACTACGAGCAGTACTTC
.	TRBJ1-1	.	TRBV5-1	CASSLIREGTEAFF	TGCGCCAGCAGCTTGATCCGGGAAGGCACTGAAGCTTTCTTT
.	TRBJ1-2	.	TRBV5-1	CASSLVGSEGGGYTF	TGCGCCAGCAGCTTGGTCGGTTCGGAAGGAGGTGGCTACACCTTC
few	TRBJ2-1	TRBD1	TRBV5-6	CASSPGQGPNEQFF	TGTGCCAGCAGCCCGGGACAGGGCCCCAATGAGCAGTTCTTC
.	TRBJ2-1	TRBD2	TRBV7-3	CASSIAGESYNEQFF	TGTGCCAGCAGTATAGCGGGGGAGTCCTACAATGAGCAGTTCTTC